This T cell receptor gamma chain was obtained from a study of Vδ1+ human thymocytes. The study's findings and limits: Thymic TRG and TRD repertoires appeared highly polyclonal, with Gaussian CDR3 length distributions. Unlike peripheral blood Vdelta1+ controls, thymic delta-chain sequences included about 20% Vdelta2 and few Vdelta3.

There are a few counts of this clone. Its cognate antigen is unknown. A much bigger clone sits one base away, suggesting this may be a read error. J lost 0 bases, V lost 3 bases, and 2 bases had no gene match. The CDR3 consists of 13 residues. Germline CDR1 is GITISATS and CDR2 is ISYDGTV (reference sequence). Extracted RNA was reverse transcribed into cDNA. The CDR3 regions were amplified by multiplex PCR from V-gene primers to a constant-region primer. TCRdb re-called clones from the multiplex PCR reads via CATT. The table has 25,000 to 35,000 gamma-chain clones, around 20% seen once. The specimen sequenced was Vdelta1+ gamma-delta thymocytes from the thymus. Subset meaning: FACS-sorted CD3+ TCRalphabeta- TCRVdelta1+ TCRVdelta2- thymocytes. The J gene is TRGJ1 or TRGJ2, the V gene TRGV9. This clonotype originated in a boy under three years old who had congenital heart surgery. In nucleotides, the CDR3 is TGTGCCTTGTGGGAGAGGAATTATTATAAGAAACTCTTT. It translates to CALWERNYYKKLF.